The 24 T cell receptor beta chains given below trace back to one sample, sequenced in a study of shared clonotypes between healthy human individuals (dated by TCRdb to 2018 to 2021). The library came from the immunoSEQ multiplex PCR assay. TCRdb took this table from immuneACCESS and kept in-frame rearrangements with V and J called. Such tables lack part of the clones; where checked against another copy, unresolved V genes explain under half of the gap, and the rest is unexplained. The sample table contains 2.3 million or so clones; only one count was recorded for over 90% of them. The ten largest account for 0.35% to 0.5% of the sample. Material: naive CD4+ T cells from PBMCs. The cell subset or site label here, explained by the study, means: CD45RA+ positively selected. The receptor source for this set is a man between 18 and 29 years old in good health. Some clones in this sample may be carry-over from other donors' samples.

As to this clone: The same CDR3 also results from other DNA sequences found in this sample. The V and J genes are TRBV28 and TRBJ2-7; D is unresolved. The CDR3 is made up of 11 amino acids. Germline V gives CDR1 MDHEN, CDR2 SYDVKM. V was shortened by 5 bases and J by 4 bases, with 6 bases between the two germline ends. CDR3 sequence reads: CASSPEYEQYF. The CDR3 DNA reads as TGTGCCAGCAGTCCAGAGTACGAGCAGTACTTC.

This chain connects TRBV28 to TRBJ1-5, with 10 bases fitting TRBD1. The CDR3 runs 14 residues. Germline V gene data show CDR1 as MDHEN and CDR2 as SYDVKM. V shed 5 bases and J 6 bases; nucleotides not matched to a gene: 4. CDR3 bases: TGTGCCAGCAGTACCGACAGGGGGCGTCAGCCCCAGCATTTT. Its translation: CASSTDRGRQPQHF.

This chain links TRBV5-1 with TRBJ1-4, with D possibly being TRBD1 (5 bases). CDR1 and CDR2 from the germline V gene are SGHRS and YFSETQ. The CDR3 is 14 amino acids. The V and J ends lost 3 bases and 7 bases respectively, with 13 bases between them. CDR3 loop: CASSSYIGVEKLFF. The CDR3 DNA reads as TGCGCCAGCAGCTCCTACATAGGGGTTGAAAAACTGTTTTTT.

The chain recombines TRBV12-5 with TRBJ2-7, with TRBD2 matching over 11 bases. After removal of 2 bases from V and 3 bases from J, the junction contained 6 bases not matched to a gene. Looked up from germline, CDR1 is LGHNT and CDR2 is FRNRAP. The CDR3 is made up of 16 amino acids. CDR3 loop: CASGLTSGSPDYEQYF. For the CDR3, the DNA is TGTGCTAGTGGTTTGACTAGCGGGAGTCCCGACTACGAGCAGTACTTC.

In this sample, this clone turned up a few times. Other DNA sequences in this sample translate to the same CDR3. The chain carries TRBV6-5 and TRBJ1-1; no definite D call. Germline-derived CDR1 and CDR2 are MNHEY and SVGAGI. Trimming took off 6 bases at V and 1 base at J, with 6 bases between the two ends. The CDR3 is made up of 12 amino acids. DNA of the CDR3: TGTGCCAGCAGCCCGGAGAACACTGAAGCTTTCTTT. Translating gives CASSPENTEAFF.

With respect to this clone: Other DNA sequences in the sample encode the same CDR3. The chain combines TRBV5-1 with TRBJ1-1, with 8 bases fitting TRBD1. The CDR3 contains 14 residues. The V and J ends lost 3 bases and 4 bases, in that order; junction bases with no gene match: 5. Germline CDR1 reads SGHRS; CDR2 reads YFSETQ. The CDR3 DNA follows: TGCGCCAGCAGCTCCGGACAGGGAAGCACTGAAGCTTTCTTT. Its protein product is CASSSGQGSTEAFF.

This clone came up once. The chain is built from TRBV18 and TRBJ1-1; D remains unclear. Germline values: CDR1 KGHSH, CDR2 LQKENI. CDR3 size: 13 residues. Trimming pared 6 bases from V and 3 bases from J, leaving 11 bases between. CDR3 DNA: TGTGCCAGCTCTCAGAATTTGGACACTGAAGCTTTCTTT. It codes for CASSQNLDTEAFF.

This chain connects TRBV5-6 to TRBJ1-4; D gene unclear. CDR3 size: 15 residues. The V and J ends lost 6 bases and 8 bases respectively, with 20 bases between them. CDR1 and CDR2 (germline): SGHDT, YYEEEE. The CDR3 DNA is TGTGCCAGCATATTCAAATCACCCGAGTGGGAAAAACTGTTTTTT. Residues: CASIFKSPEWEKLFF. The full variable domain, rest sourced from reference TRBV5-6 and TRBJ1-4, is DAGVTQSPTHLIKTRGQQVTLRCSPKSGHDTVSWYQQALGQGPQFIFQYYEEEERQRGNFPDRFSGHQFPNYSSELNVNALLLGDSALYLCASIFKSPEWEKLFFGSGTQLSVL.

V gene TRBV18 combines with J gene TRBJ1-5, with TRBD1 as a possible D gene (5 bases). Trimming took off 3 bases at V and 5 bases at J, with 8 bases between the two ends. This CDR3 is built from 13 residues. Germline-derived CDR1 and CDR2 are KGHSH and LQKENI. The chain's CDR3 is CASSPKQDQPQHF. In DNA form, the CDR3 reads TGTGCCAGCTCACCTAAACAGGATCAGCCCCAGCATTTT.

Turning to this clone: This CDR3 is also generated by other DNA sequences in the sample. The rearrangement joins TRBV5-1 to TRBJ1-4; maybe TRBD1 (6 bases). The V and J ends lost 0 bases and 4 bases respectively, with 10 bases between them. Germline V gene lookup returns CDR1 SGHRS and CDR2 YFSETQ. The CDR3 has 15 amino acids. The CDR3 DNA is TGCGCCAGCAGCTTGGGACAGGTTCTTAATGAAAAACTGTTTTTT. This translates into CASSLGQVLNEKLFF.

This CDR3 is CASSFGLRGGHEKLFF. CDR3 nucleotides: TGTGCCAGCAGTTTCGGCCTCAGGGGAGGACATGAAAAACTGTTTTTT. The chain employs TRBV27 and TRBJ1-4, with D possibly matching TRBD1 (6 bases). Trimming removed 3 bases at V and 6 bases at J, with 17 bases between. The CDR3 consists of 16 residues. CDR1 and CDR2 (germline): MNHEY, SMNVEV (reference sequence).

The chain uses TRBV15 and TRBJ2-6, with a weak D call TRBD2 (5 bases). The CDR3 consists of 17 residues. V was cut by 0 bases and J by 2 bases, with 11 bases left in between. Germline V gene lookup returns CDR1 LNHNV and CDR2 YYDKDF (reference sequence). This CDR3 reads CATSRDPMRAGANVLTF. As DNA, the CDR3 is TGTGCCACCAGCAGAGATCCTATGAGGGCTGGGGCCAACGTCCTGACTTTC.

This chain connects TRBV7-3 to TRBJ2-1; D possibly corresponds to TRBD2 (5 bases). V was shortened by 0 bases and J by 5 bases, with 11 bases between the two germline ends. CDR1 is SGHTA and CDR2 is FQGTGA in the germline V gene. The CDR3 spans 15 residues. CDR3 nucleotides: TGTGCCAGCAGCTTAACTCGGGATTGGCACAATGAGCAGTTCTTC. Its translation: CASSLTRDWHNEQFF.

The chain uses TRBV5-1 and TRBJ2-7; 7 bases are shared with TRBD1. The germline V gene encodes CDR1 SGHRS and CDR2 YFSETQ. The CDR3 runs to 15 residues. Trimming at V came to 0 bases and at J to 3 bases, leaving 6 bases not matched to a gene. CDR3 nucleotide sequence: TGCGCCAGCAGCTTGGTAGGGACAGTTAGCTACGAGCAGTACTTC. Its protein product is CASSLVGTVSYEQYF.

V is TRBV7-8 and J is TRBJ2-2; 7 bases match TRBD1. Germline-derived CDR1 and CDR2 are SGHVS and FQNEAQ. With V trimmed by 7 bases and J by 3 bases, 20 bases remained unmatched. This CDR3 comprises 19 residues. CDR3 protein: CASTDRDSGGEGHTGELFF. The CDR3 DNA follows: TGTGCCAGCACGGACCGGGACAGCGGCGGAGAAGGCCACACCGGGGAGCTGTTTTTT.

The rearrangement joins TRBV5-4 to TRBJ1-3, with 7 nucleotides matching TRBD1. The CDR3 sequence is 14 residues long. J gave up 1 base and V 4 bases, and 2 bases lay outside the gene matches. The germline gives CDR1 SGHNT, CDR2 YYREEE (reference sequence). CDR3: CASSGTESGNTIYF. The CDR3 nucleotides are TGTGCCAGCAGCGGGACAGAATCTGGAAACACCATATATTTT.

CDR3 residues: CASSSRGLWTDTQYF. The CDR3 DNA sequence: TGTGCCAGTAGTAGCCGCGGGTTATGGACAGATACGCAGTATTTT. V usage is TRBV19 and J usage is TRBJ2-3, with D tentatively TRBD2 (5 bases). Germline V gives CDR1 LNHDA, CDR2 SQIVND (reference sequence). V shed 4 bases and J shed 3 bases, with 14 bases lying between them. This CDR3 region has 15 residues.

The chain recombines TRBV7-3 with TRBJ2-5; TRBD2 agrees at 9 bases. J gave up 4 bases and V 2 bases, and 5 bases lay outside the gene matches. This CDR3 has 15 residues. CDR1 is SGHTA, CDR2 FQGTGA, per germline. The DNA of the CDR3 is TGTGCCAGCAGCTTAGTGCGGGAGGGCCGAGAGACCCAGTACTTC. Translation gives CASSLVREGRETQYF.

This clone was seen once. The chain carries TRBV7-2 and TRBJ2-5; TRBD1 or TRBD2 may be the D gene (5 bases each). Deletions cut 5 bases from V and 5 bases from J, with 12 bases between. The length of the CDR3 is 13 residues. CDR1 SGHTA and CDR2 FQGNSA come from the germline V gene. CDR3 bases: TGTGCCAGCAGCCCCCGGGACGGGGAGACCCAGTACTTC. This encodes CASSPRDGETQYF.

The rearrangement links TRBV5-1 to TRBJ1-3; D unclear. CDR1 SGHRS and CDR2 YFSETQ come from the germline V gene. The CDR3 totals 16 residues. Trimming took 0 bases from V and 0 from J, leaving 10 bases between them. The CDR3 loop reads CASSLVATNSGNTIYF. The CDR3 region has the DNA TGCGCCAGCAGCTTGGTCGCGACAAACTCTGGAAACACCATATATTTT.

The chain couples TRBV30 to TRBJ2-7; TRBD1 might be the D (5 bases). The germline V gene encodes CDR1 GTSNPN and CDR2 SVGIG (reference sequence). The CDR3 runs 11 residues. Trimming shortened V by 7 bases and J by 6 bases, and 13 bases separated the two germline ends. In DNA form, the CDR3 reads TGTGCCTCCTCTGGGGCGGTCGAGCAGTACTTC. Its translation: CASSGAVEQYF.

The chain combines TRBV29-1 with TRBJ2-5; the D is unclear. The end of the DNA fits TRBJ2-7 better, so the J call may be wrong. The CDR3 contains 13 residues. The germline V gene has CDR1 SQVTM and CDR2 ANQGSEA. The CDR3, as DNA: TGCAGCGTTGAAGTTCTTTTTAAGGACGAGCAGTACTTC. It encodes CSVEVLFKDEQYF.

This chain links TRBV28 with TRBJ1-2; a weak D match, TRBD1 (5 bases). CDR3 length equals 14 residues. V lost 6 bases, J lost 7 bases, and 18 bases lay in between. Looked up from germline, CDR1 is MDHEN and CDR2 is SYDVKM. The CDR3 DNA is TGTGCCAGCAGGCCTGGGACTGAGGGCCTTGGCTACACCTTC. Its protein is CASRPGTEGLGYTF.

This rearrangement joins TRBV7-2 to TRBJ2-1, with D perhaps matching TRBD2 (6 bases). Looked up from germline, CDR1 is SGHTA and CDR2 is FQGNSA. V was trimmed by 5 bases and J by 7 bases, leaving 18 bases between them. CDR3 length: 15 residues. The CDR3 loop reads CASSPRVPRENEQFF. In DNA form, the CDR3 reads TGTGCCAGCAGCCCCAGGGTACCGCGGGAAAATGAGCAGTTCTTC.